This TCR beta chain emerged from a study of cytomegalovirus exposure and HLA in healthy donors. Vbeta (60) and Jbeta (13) primers were used in the PCR. Here immunoSEQ multiplex PCR was the method, and the copy in TCRdb shows in-frame clones only, minus some. The repertoire holds more than 40,000 clones, with about 84% as singletons. The V gene's germline CDR1 is SGHTA and CDR2 FQGNSA. The CDR3 loop spans 13 amino acids. The V end was cut by 4 bases, the J end by 6 bases, with 12 bases between. The receptor's source is a man aged 45-65 years in good health and CMV-seronegative. The sequenced material came from PBMCs. The chain joins TRBV7-2 to TRBJ1-1, with a weak D call TRBD1 (5 bases). The CDR3 sequence: CASSSQYRSEAFF. The CDR3 coding sequence is TGTGCCAGCAGCTCCCAGTACAGGTCTGAAGCTTTCTTT.